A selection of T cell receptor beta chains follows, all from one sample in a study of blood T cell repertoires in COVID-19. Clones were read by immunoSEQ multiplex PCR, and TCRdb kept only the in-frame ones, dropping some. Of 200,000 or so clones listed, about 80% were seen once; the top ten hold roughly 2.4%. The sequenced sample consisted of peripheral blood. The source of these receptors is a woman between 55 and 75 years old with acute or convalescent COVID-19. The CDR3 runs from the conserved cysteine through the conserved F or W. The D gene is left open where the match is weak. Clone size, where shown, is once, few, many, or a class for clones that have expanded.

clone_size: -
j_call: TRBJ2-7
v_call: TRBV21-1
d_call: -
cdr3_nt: TGTGCCAGCAGCAAAGCGCTTACGGGACTATACTCCTACGAGCAGTACTTC
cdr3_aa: CASSKALTGLYSYEQYF

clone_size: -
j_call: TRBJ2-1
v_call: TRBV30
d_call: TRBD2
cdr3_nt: TGTGCCTGGGCCTCGGGGGGGAGGCAGTTCTTC
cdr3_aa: CAWASGGRQFF

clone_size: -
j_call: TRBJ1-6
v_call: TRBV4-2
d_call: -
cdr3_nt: TGTGCCAGCAGCCAAGTAACCGCTTCTGAGGTGGCAAATTCACCCCTCCACTTT
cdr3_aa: CASSQVTASEVANSPLHF

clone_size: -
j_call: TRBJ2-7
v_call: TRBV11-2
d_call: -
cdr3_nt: TGTGCCAGCGCCTTTACGGGGAACTCCGAGCAGTACTTC
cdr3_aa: CASAFTGNSEQYF

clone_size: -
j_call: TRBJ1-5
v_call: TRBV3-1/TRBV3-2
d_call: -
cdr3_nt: TGTGCCAGCAGCCAAGGGGCCCGGGCGGGTCAGCCCCAGCATTTT
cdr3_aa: CASSQGARAGQPQHF

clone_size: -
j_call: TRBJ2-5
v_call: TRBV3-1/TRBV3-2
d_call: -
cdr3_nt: TGTGCCAGCAGCCAGGAACCTATGCGGGGGACCCAGTACTTC
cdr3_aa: CASSQEPMRGTQYF

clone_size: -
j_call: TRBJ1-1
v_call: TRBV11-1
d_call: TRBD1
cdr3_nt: TGTGCCAGCAGCCTCAGGGGGCTTACTGAAGCTTTCTTT
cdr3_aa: CASSLRGLTEAFF

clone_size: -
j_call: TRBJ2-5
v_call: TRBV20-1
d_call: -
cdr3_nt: TGCAGTAACAGGCTCCAAGAGACCCAGTACTTC
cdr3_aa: CSNRLQETQYF

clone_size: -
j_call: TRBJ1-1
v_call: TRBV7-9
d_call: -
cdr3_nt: TGTGCCAGCAGCAGGACGACAGACTACACTGAAGCTTTCTTT
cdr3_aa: CASSRTTDYTEAFF

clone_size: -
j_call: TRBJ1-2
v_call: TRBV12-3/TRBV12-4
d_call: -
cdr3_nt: TGTGCCAGCAGTACAGCTAACTATGGCTACACCTTC
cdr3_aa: CASSTANYGYTF

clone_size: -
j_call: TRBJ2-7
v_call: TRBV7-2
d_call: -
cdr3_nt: TGTGCCAGCAGCGCAGAACCTTTTACCTACGAGCAGTACTTC
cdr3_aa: CASSAEPFTYEQYF

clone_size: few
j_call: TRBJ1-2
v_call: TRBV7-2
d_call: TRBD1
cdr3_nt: TGTGCCAGCAGCTTATACGGCGGACAGGGCGACTATGGCTACACCTTC
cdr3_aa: CASSLYGGQGDYGYTF

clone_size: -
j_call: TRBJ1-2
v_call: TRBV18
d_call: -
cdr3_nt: TGTGCCAGCTCAGACAATCTCTATGGCTACACCTTC
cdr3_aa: CASSDNLYGYTF

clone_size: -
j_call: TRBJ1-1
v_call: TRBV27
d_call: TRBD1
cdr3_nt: TGTGCCAGCAGTTTAAGTCCGGGACAGGGGCCCATTTTCTTT
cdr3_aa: CASSLSPGQGPIFF

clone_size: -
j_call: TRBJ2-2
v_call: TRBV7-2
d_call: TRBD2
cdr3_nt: TGTGCCAGCAGCACAACTAGCGGGGGGGCCGGCACCGGGGAGCTGTTTTTT
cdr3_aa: CASSTTSGGAGTGELFF

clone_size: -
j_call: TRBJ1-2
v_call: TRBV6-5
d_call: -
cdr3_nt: TGTGCCAGCAGAGTTACAGGGACGGGAGGCTACACCTTC
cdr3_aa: CASRVTGTGGYTF

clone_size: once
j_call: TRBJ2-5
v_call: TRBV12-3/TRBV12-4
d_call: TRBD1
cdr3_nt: TGTGCCAGCACGGGACAGAAAGAGACCCAGTACTTC
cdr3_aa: CASTGQKETQYF

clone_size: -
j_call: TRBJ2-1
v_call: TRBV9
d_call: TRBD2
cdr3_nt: TGTGCCAGCAGCGTAGGTAGACTAGCGCCCTACAATGAGCAGTTCTTC
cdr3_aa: CASSVGRLAPYNEQFF

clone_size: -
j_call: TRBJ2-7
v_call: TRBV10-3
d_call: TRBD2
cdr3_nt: TGTGCCATCAGGTCCCCAGGCGGGGGAGATAACTACGAGCAGTACTTC
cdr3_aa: CAIRSPGGGDNYEQYF

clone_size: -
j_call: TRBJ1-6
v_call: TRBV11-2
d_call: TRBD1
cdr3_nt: TGTGCCAGCAGGTACAGGGGGAATTATTCACCCCTCCACTTT
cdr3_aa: CASRYRGNYSPLHF

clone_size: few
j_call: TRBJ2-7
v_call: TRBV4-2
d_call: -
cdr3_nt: TGTGCCAGCAGCCAAGCGCTAGCAGTCTCAACCTACGAGCAGTACTTC
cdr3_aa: CASSQALAVSTYEQYF

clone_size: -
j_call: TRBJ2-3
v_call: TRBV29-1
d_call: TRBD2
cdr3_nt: TGCAGCGCCAACTTCATCCGCGGGGGGCACTCTTCAACAGATACGCAGTATTTT
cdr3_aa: CSANFIRGGHSSTDTQYF

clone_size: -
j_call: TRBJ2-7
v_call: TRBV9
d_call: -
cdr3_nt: TGTGCCAGCAGCGTAGGTGTATTGTGGGGGGACGAGCAGTACTTC
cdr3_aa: CASSVGVLWGDEQYF

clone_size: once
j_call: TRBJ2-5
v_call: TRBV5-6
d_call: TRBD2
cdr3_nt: TGTGCCAGCAGCTTTGGTAGCGGGGGAAGGGGAGAGACCCAGTACTTC
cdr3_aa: CASSFGSGGRGETQYF

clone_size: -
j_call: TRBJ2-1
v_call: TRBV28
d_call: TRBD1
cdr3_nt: TGTGCCAGCAGATCTAACCGGAACAGGGGTTTGGGTGAGCAGTTCTTC
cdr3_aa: CASRSNRNRGLGEQFF

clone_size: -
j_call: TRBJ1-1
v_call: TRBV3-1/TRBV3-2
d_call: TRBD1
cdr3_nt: TGTGCCAGCAGCCGACTCATAACCCCAGGACAGGGGTTAATGAACACTGAAGCTTTCTTT
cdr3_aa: CASSRLITPGQGLMNTEAFF

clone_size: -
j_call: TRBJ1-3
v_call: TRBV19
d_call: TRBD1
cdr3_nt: TGTGCCAGTAGACCGACAGGGACACCTGGAAACACCATATATTTT
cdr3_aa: CASRPTGTPGNTIYF

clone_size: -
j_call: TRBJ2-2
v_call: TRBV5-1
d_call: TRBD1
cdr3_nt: TGCGCCAGCAGCACGACAGGGATGAACACCGGGGAGCTGTTTTTT
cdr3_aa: CASSTTGMNTGELFF

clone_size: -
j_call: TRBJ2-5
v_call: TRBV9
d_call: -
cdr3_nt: TGTGCCAGCGCCGGGTTTACGGGGTACCAAGAGACCCAGTACTTC
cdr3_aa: CASAGFTGYQETQYF

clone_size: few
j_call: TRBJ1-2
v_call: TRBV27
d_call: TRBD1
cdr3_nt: TGTGCCAGCAGCAGTAACCCGACAGGGACCTATGGCTACACCTTC
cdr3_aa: CASSSNPTGTYGYTF

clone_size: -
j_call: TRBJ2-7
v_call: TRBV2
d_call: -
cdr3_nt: TGTGCCAGCAGTGAAGCGAGGCAGTACTTC
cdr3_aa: CASSEARQYF

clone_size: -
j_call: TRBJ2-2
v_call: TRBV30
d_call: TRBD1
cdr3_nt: TGTGCCTGGAACAGGGGGCAGGGCGGGGAGCTGTTTTTT
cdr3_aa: CAWNRGQGGELFF

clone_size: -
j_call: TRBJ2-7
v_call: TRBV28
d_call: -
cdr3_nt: TGTGCCAGCAGTCCCCCCTGGAGGGAGCAGTACTTC
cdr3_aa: CASSPPWREQYF

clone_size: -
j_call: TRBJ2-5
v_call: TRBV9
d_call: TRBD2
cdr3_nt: TGTGCCAGCAGCGCCACTAGCGGGGGCCACATCGGGACCCAGTACTTC
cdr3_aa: CASSATSGGHIGTQYF

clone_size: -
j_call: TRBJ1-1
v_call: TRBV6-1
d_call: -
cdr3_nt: TGTGCCAGCAGTGAACCGGCCAGGGGTGGCACTGAAGCTTTCTTT
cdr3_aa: CASSEPARGGTEAFF

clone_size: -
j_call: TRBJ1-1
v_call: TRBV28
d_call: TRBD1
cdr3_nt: TGTGCCAGCAGTTCCGAGGCGGGACAGGAGGCTAACACTGAAGCTTTCTTT
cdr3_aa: CASSSEAGQEANTEAFF

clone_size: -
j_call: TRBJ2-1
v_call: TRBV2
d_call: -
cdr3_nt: TGTGCCAGCAGTGTGACTAGCTACAATGAGCAGTTCTTC
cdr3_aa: CASSVTSYNEQFF

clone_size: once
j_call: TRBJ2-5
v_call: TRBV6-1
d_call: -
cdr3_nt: TGTGCCAGCAGTGATCTAGAGACCCAGTACTTC
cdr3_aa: CASSDLETQYF

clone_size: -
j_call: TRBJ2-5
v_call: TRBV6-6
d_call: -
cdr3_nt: TGTGCCAGCAAAGCAGGGACACAAGAGACCCAGTACTTC
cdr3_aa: CASKAGTQETQYF

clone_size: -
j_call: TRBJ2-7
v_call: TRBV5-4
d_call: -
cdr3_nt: TGTGCCAGCAGCCTACCTAGCTCCTACGAGCAGTACTTC
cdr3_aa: CASSLPSSYEQYF

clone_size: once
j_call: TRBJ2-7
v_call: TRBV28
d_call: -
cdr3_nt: TGTGCCAGCAGAGAAAGGGGCCTATCCTACGAGCAGTACTTC
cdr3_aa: CASRERGLSYEQYF

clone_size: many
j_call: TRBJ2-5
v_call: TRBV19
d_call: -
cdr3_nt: TGTGCCAGTACCACAGGATTGCAGGAGACCCAGTACTTC
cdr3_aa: CASTTGLQETQYF

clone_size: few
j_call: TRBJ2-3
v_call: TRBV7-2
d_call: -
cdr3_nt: TGTGCCAGCAGCTTATACGGGGGAGGAACAGATACGCAGTATTTT
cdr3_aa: CASSLYGGGTDTQYF

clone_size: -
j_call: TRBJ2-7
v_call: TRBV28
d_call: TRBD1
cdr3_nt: TGTGCCAGCAGCCCAGGGACAGGGCTACTGCACTACGAGCAGTACTTC
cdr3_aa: CASSPGTGLLHYEQYF

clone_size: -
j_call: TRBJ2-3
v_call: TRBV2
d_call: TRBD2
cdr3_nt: TGTGCCAGCGGCGGGGGGTTCACAGATACGCAGTATTTT
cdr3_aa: CASGGGFTDTQYF

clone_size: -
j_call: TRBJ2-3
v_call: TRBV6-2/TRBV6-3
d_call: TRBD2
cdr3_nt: TGTGCCAGCAGTTACTCCCTCGGCGGGGGGAACACAGATACGCAGTATTTT
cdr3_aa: CASSYSLGGGNTDTQYF

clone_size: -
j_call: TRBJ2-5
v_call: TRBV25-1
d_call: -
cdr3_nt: TGTGCCAGCAGTGCTAGGGACAAAAGAGAGACCCAGTACTTC
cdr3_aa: CASSARDKRETQYF

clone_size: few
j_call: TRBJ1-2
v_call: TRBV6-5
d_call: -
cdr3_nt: TGTGCCAGCGCTAGCGGCGGGGTGGATGGCTACACCTTC
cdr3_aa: CASASGGVDGYTF

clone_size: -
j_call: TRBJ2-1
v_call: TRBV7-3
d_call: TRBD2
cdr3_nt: TGTGCCAGCAGCGGAGCGGGGGGGCCCGGAGAGCAGTTCTTC
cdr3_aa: CASSGAGGPGEQFF

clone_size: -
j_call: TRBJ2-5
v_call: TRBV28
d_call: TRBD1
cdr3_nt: TGTGCCAGCAGTTCCCCGACAGGGCCGTACCAAGAGACCCAGTACTTC
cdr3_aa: CASSSPTGPYQETQYF

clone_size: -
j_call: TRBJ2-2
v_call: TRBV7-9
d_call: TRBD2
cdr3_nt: TGTGCCAGCAGCCGCCTTCGGGGGGGCCCGAATGCGAACACCGGGGAGCTGTTTTTT
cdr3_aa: CASSRLRGGPNANTGELFF

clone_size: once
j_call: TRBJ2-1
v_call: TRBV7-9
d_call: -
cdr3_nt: TGTGCCAGCAGCGCTCCGGGACAAATGCTCAATGAGCAGTTCTTC
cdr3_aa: CASSAPGQMLNEQFF

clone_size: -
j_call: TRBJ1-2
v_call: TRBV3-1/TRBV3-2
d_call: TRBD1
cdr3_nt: TGTGCCAGCAGCCAAGTTGACAGGGGAGGTGGCTACACCTTC
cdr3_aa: CASSQVDRGGGYTF

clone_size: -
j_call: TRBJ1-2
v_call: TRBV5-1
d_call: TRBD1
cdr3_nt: TGCGCCAGCAGTCTTCCGGGACAGTTCTATGGCTACACCTTC
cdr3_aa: CASSLPGQFYGYTF

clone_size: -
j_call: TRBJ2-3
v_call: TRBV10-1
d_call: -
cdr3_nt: TGCGCCAGACAGAAAGATACGCAGTATTTT
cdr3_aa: CARQKDTQYF